The 2 T cell receptor beta chains in this list originate from one sample, sequenced in a study of early T cells in non-severe SARS-CoV-2 infection. TCRdb analysed the 5' RACE reads with MiXCR anew, one entry per CDR3 protein. The data hold 30,000 to 40,000 distinct CDR3 sequences, with 5% to 6% observed a single time. The sample comprised whole blood. These receptors all come from an adult who was a healthcare worker with PCR-confirmed SARS-CoV-2 infection or an uninfected control (not recorded which).

The rearrangement links TRBV7-9 to TRBJ2-5; D perhaps matches TRBD1 (6 bases). The V end lost 7 bases, the J end lost 5 bases, and 11 bases lay between the germline ends. Germline CDR1 SEHNR, CDR2 FQNEAQ (reference sequence). The CDR3 covers 12 residues. As DNA, the CDR3 is TGTGCCAGCACCTTGGGGGCGGAGACCCAGTACTTC. Amino acid sequence: CASTLGAETQYF.

This clonotype occurred many times. The chain is built from TRBV2 and TRBJ2-6; 10 bases align to TRBD1. Germline V lookup: CDR1 SNHLY, CDR2 FYNNEI. The CDR3 spans 16 residues. Trimming at V came to 10 bases and at J to 2 bases, leaving 8 bases not matched to a gene. This chain's CDR3 is CATPGQGKPGANVLTF. The CDR3 nucleotides are TGTGCCACCCCGGGACAGGGGAAACCTGGGGCCAACGTCCTGACTTTC.